This entry concerns a single T cell receptor beta chain. Produced via immunoSEQ multiplex PCR; TCRdb's table is partial and in-frame only. The sample holds approximately 5,100 clones, about 40% seen once. This record comes from a study of T cells in localized non-small cell lung cancer. The source of this sequence is a male donor at least 60 years old with stage I squamous cell lung carcinoma. The sequenced sample was lung tumor tissue, obtained before any cancer treatment.

CDR3 DNA sequence: TGTGCCAGCAGCCCAAGGGTTGACCCAGGGGCTGAAGCTTTCTTT. Its translation: CASSPRVDPGAEAFF. This chain joins TRBV11-3 and TRBJ1-1, with D perhaps matching TRBD1 (6 bases). V lost 5 bases, J lost 6 bases, and 19 bases lay in between. The CDR3 contains 15 residues. Germline-derived CDR1 and CDR2 are SGHNT and YENEEA.